This TCR beta chain is drawn from a study of blood T cell repertoires in COVID-19. Study information: The United States, Italy and Spain supplied acute and convalescent COVID-19 samples.

Here immunoSEQ multiplex PCR was the method, and the copy in TCRdb shows in-frame clones only, minus some. The sample contains under 200,000 clones, about four fifths of which appear only once. Germline CDR1 and CDR2: MNHEY and SVGAGI. The CDR3 has 13 residues. Trimming at V came to 4 bases and at J to 7 bases, leaving 7 bases not matched to a gene. A few counts support this clone. The V gene is TRBV6-5, the J gene TRBJ2-7, with 7 bases aligning to TRBD2. The TCR originated in a man between 60 and 75 years old with acute or convalescent COVID-19. Sequencing was done on a sample of peripheral blood. DNA of the CDR3: TGTGCCAGCAGTTTGGGAGGGGTTCGGGAGCAGTACTTC. It translates to CASSLGGVREQYF.